This is a list of T cell receptor beta chains from one sample in a study of breast tumors, draining lymph nodes, adjacent tissues. Each CDR3 protein gets one entry after TCRdb re-called the multiplex PCR reads with MiXCR. The sample yields 170,000 or so distinct CDR3 sequences, roughly 30% seen once. The sequenced sample consisted of axillary lymph node tissue. All receptors come from a female donor with breast cancer. Some clones in this sample may be carry-over from other donors' samples. Both conserved end residues are part of each CDR3. The order of the fields is clone size, D gene, V gene, J gene, CDR3 DNA, CDR3 protein. D genes are given only for firm matches. Only some rows state a clone size, as once, few, many or a class for expanded clones.

abundance: many
d_gene: TRBD1
v_gene: TRBV7-9
j_gene: TRBJ2-7
CDR3nt: TGTGCCAGCAGCCTGTATGGACAGGGAAAGAGCTACGAGCAGTACTTC
CDR3aa: CASSLYGQGKSYEQYF

abundance: many
d_gene: TRBD1
v_gene: TRBV2
j_gene: TRBJ1-2
CDR3nt: TGTGCCAGCAGTGAAAGGCAGGGGGCGGTTAGCTATGGCTACACCTTC
CDR3aa: CASSERQGAVSYGYTF

abundance: many
d_gene: .
v_gene: TRBV13
j_gene: TRBJ2-7
CDR3nt: TGTGCCAGCAGCTTAGGCCGGGGCGGGACAGACTACGAGCAGTACTTC
CDR3aa: CASSLGRGGTDYEQYF

abundance: .
d_gene: .
v_gene: TRBV6-2/TRBV6-3
j_gene: TRBJ2-7
CDR3nt: TGTGCCAGCAGTCACCCCTCTGGCGAGCAGTACTTC
CDR3aa: CASSHPSGEQYF

abundance: many
d_gene: .
v_gene: TRBV5-5
j_gene: TRBJ1-5
CDR3nt: TGTGCCAGCAGCATAGAGACAACGAACGGGCAGCCCCAGCATTTT
CDR3aa: CASSIETTNGQPQHF

abundance: many
d_gene: TRBD1
v_gene: TRBV18
j_gene: TRBJ2-7
CDR3nt: TGTGCCAGCTCACCACCGGGACAGGCGCACGAGCAGTACTTC
CDR3aa: CASSPPGQAHEQYF

abundance: many
d_gene: .
v_gene: TRBV20-1
j_gene: TRBJ2-7
CDR3nt: TGCAGTGCTAGAGATCTTTTAGTTTACGAGCAGTACTTC
CDR3aa: CSARDLLVYEQYF

abundance: many
d_gene: TRBD2
v_gene: TRBV13
j_gene: TRBJ2-5
CDR3nt: TGTGCCAGCAGCAAACCTAGCGGGGGGGCAGAGACCCAGTACTTC
CDR3aa: CASSKPSGGAETQYF

abundance: many
d_gene: .
v_gene: TRBV29-1
j_gene: TRBJ2-7
CDR3nt: TGCAGCGTGCAGTCTCGGGGGGCTAGGCCCTACGAGCAGTACTTC
CDR3aa: CSVQSRGARPYEQYF

abundance: many
d_gene: .
v_gene: TRBV19
j_gene: TRBJ1-2
CDR3nt: TGTGCCAGTAGATACAGGGATGATGGCTACACCTTC
CDR3aa: CASRYRDDGYTF

abundance: .
d_gene: .
v_gene: TRBV6-1
j_gene: TRBJ2-7
CDR3nt: TGTGCCAGCAAACGGCGAGGGGTTGCGGGTCTCTACGAGCAGTACTTC
CDR3aa: CASKRRGVAGLYEQYF

abundance: .
d_gene: .
v_gene: TRBV5-4
j_gene: TRBJ2-3
CDR3nt: TGTGCCAGCGGCTTGATCACGGGTGCAGTCAAAGAGGTCACAGATACGCAGTATTTT
CDR3aa: CASGLITGAVKEVTDTQYF

abundance: many
d_gene: TRBD2
v_gene: TRBV2
j_gene: TRBJ2-7
CDR3nt: TGTGCCAGCAGTGGGGGGAGGGAAGAGCAGTACTTC
CDR3aa: CASSGGREEQYF

abundance: .
d_gene: .
v_gene: TRBV4-3
j_gene: TRBJ2-7
CDR3nt: TGCGCCAGCAGCCAAACCGGGGAGTACGAGCAGTACTTC
CDR3aa: CASSQTGEYEQYF

abundance: .
d_gene: .
v_gene: TRBV28
j_gene: TRBJ2-7
CDR3nt: TGTGCCAGCAGTTTATCCGGCAGGGTCGAGCAGTACTTC
CDR3aa: CASSLSGRVEQYF

abundance: .
d_gene: .
v_gene: TRBV2
j_gene: TRBJ2-5
CDR3nt: TGTGCCAGCAGCCTGCAGGGTGGAAGGGGGGAGACCCAGTACTTC
CDR3aa: CASSLQGGRGETQYF

abundance: many
d_gene: TRBD1
v_gene: TRBV15
j_gene: TRBJ2-5
CDR3nt: TGTGCCACCAGCAACGGGGACAGGGAGGGGACCCAGTACTTC
CDR3aa: CATSNGDREGTQYF

abundance: many
d_gene: TRBD2
v_gene: TRBV24-1
j_gene: TRBJ2-1
CDR3nt: TGTGCCACCAGCGGGACTAGCGGGGTCAGCTCCTACAATGAGCAGTTCTTC
CDR3aa: CATSGTSGVSSYNEQFF

abundance: .
d_gene: TRBD2
v_gene: TRBV29-1
j_gene: TRBJ2-7
CDR3nt: TGCAGCGTCGGCCTTAAGGGAGGGAGCTCCTACGAGCAGTACTTC
CDR3aa: CSVGLKGGSSYEQYF

abundance: many
d_gene: .
v_gene: TRBV27
j_gene: TRBJ1-2
CDR3nt: TGTGCCAGCGGAGGTTCGTTCTATGGCTACACCTTC
CDR3aa: CASGGSFYGYTF

abundance: few
d_gene: .
v_gene: TRBV27
j_gene: TRBJ2-1
CDR3nt: TGTGCCAGCAGGGTGCAAGGACTGTTCAATGAGCAGTTCTTC
CDR3aa: CASRVQGLFNEQFF

abundance: many
d_gene: .
v_gene: TRBV7-6
j_gene: TRBJ2-5
CDR3nt: TGTGCCAGCAGCTTAGACAGGGAACAAGAGACCCAGTACTTC
CDR3aa: CASSLDREQETQYF

abundance: .
d_gene: .
v_gene: TRBV6-5
j_gene: TRBJ2-1
CDR3nt: TGTGCCAGCACCCCGGATTACGGGGAGCAGTTCTTC
CDR3aa: CASTPDYGEQFF

abundance: many
d_gene: .
v_gene: TRBV13
j_gene: TRBJ1-3
CDR3nt: TGTGCCAGCAGCTTAGGCCTACGAGGAAACACCATATATTTT
CDR3aa: CASSLGLRGNTIYF

abundance: many
d_gene: .
v_gene: TRBV7-9
j_gene: TRBJ1-2
CDR3nt: TGCACAAGTACCGAATCAAGAGGGGCTAACTATGGCTACACCTTC
CDR3aa: CTSTESRGANYGYTF

abundance: many
d_gene: .
v_gene: TRBV18
j_gene: TRBJ1-5
CDR3nt: TGTGCCAGCTCACCAAAGGAGGTTGGGAATCAGCCCCAGCATTTT
CDR3aa: CASSPKEVGNQPQHF

abundance: few
d_gene: TRBD1
v_gene: TRBV7-6
j_gene: TRBJ1-2
CDR3nt: TGTGCCAGCAGCTCTCGACAGGGGAGAAACTATGGCTACCCCTTC
CDR3aa: CASSSRQGRNYGYPF

abundance: few
d_gene: TRBD2
v_gene: TRBV20-1
j_gene: TRBJ2-4
CDR3nt: TGCAGTGCTAGGGGGATCTCTAGCGGGGGTCGCAAAAACATTCAGTACTTC
CDR3aa: CSARGISSGGRKNIQYF

abundance: .
d_gene: .
v_gene: TRBV2
j_gene: TRBJ1-4
CDR3nt: TGTGCCAGCGTAGGGGTGGGAGGTGGGGAATTGAATGAAAAACTGTTTTTT
CDR3aa: CASVGVGGGELNEKLFF